This entry lists 24 T cell receptor beta chains sequenced from one sample in a study of blood T cell repertoires in COVID-19. TCRdb's table, derived via immunoSEQ multiplex PCR, lists solely in-frame clones and lacks some. Among 150,000 to 200,000 clones listed, more than 75% were seen once. Source material: peripheral blood. These receptors were obtained from a man between 60 and 70 years old with active or convalescent COVID-19.

This rearrangement joins TRBV11-3 to TRBJ2-7; D perhaps matches TRBD1 (6 bases). The germline V gene encodes CDR1 SGHNT and CDR2 YENEEA. V lost 0 bases and J lost 3, with 12 bases in between. The CDR3 runs to 15 residues. DNA of the CDR3: TGTGCCAGCAGCTTAGAACCGACAGGAGGCTACGAGCAGTACTTC. It encodes CASSLEPTGGYEQYF.

J is TRBJ2-4 and V is TRBV19; D unclear. CDR3 length: 15 amino acids. V lost 1 base and J lost 1, with 8 bases in between. Germline V lookup: CDR1 LNHDA, CDR2 SQIVND (reference sequence). The CDR3 reads CASSIGAFAKNIQYF. In DNA form, the CDR3 reads TGTGCCAGTAGTATAGGGGCCTTTGCCAAAAACATTCAGTACTTC.

The rearrangement joins TRBV5-1 to TRBJ2-5; D might be TRBD1 (5 bases). The ends were cut back, 2 bases at V and 1 base at J, with 15 bases in the middle. In germline, CDR1 is SGHRS, CDR2 YFSETQ. This CDR3 has 16 residues. The chain's CDR3 is CASSLWGGHIQETQYF. CDR3 coding DNA: TGCGCCAGCAGCTTATGGGGTGGACACATCCAAGAGACCCAGTACTTC.

The DNA for the CDR3 is TGTGCCAGCAGTTACCTAGGCCCAAATAATGAGCAGTTCTTC. This codes for CASSYLGPNNEQFF. V gene TRBV27 combines with J gene TRBJ2-1; D is uncertain. Germline values: CDR1 MNHEY, CDR2 SMNVEV (reference sequence). CDR3 length equals 14 residues. V lost 4 bases and J lost 7, with 14 bases in between.

V gene TRBV10-3 combines with J gene TRBJ1-1; 7 bases are a match to TRBD1. This CDR3 spans 13 amino acids. V lost 2 bases and J lost 4; bases outside the gene matches: 1. CDR1 is ENHRY, CDR2 SYGVKD, per germline. CDR3 coding DNA: TGTGCCATCAGTGAGACAGGGGCCACTGAAGCTTTCTTT. This translates into CAISETGATEAFF.

The chain recombines TRBV19 with TRBJ2-7; D is perhaps TRBD2 (6 bases). CDR1 and CDR2 (germline): LNHDA, SQIVND (reference sequence). Trimming pared 3 bases from V and 2 bases from J, leaving 14 bases between. This CDR3 has 15 residues. The DNA of the CDR3 is TGTGCCAGTAGTATGGCGGGGTTTTCCACCTACGAGCAGTACTTC. Amino acid sequence: CASSMAGFSTYEQYF. Variable domain in full (rest from reference TRBV19 and TRBJ2-7): DGGITQSPKYLFRKEGQNVTLSCEQNLNHDAMYWYRQDPGQGLRLIYYSQIVNDFQKGDIAEGYSVSREKKESFPLTVTSAQKNPTAFYLCASSMAGFSTYEQYFGPGTRLTVT.

The chain recombines TRBV19 with TRBJ1-2, with 9 bases identical to TRBD1. The ends lost 7 bases at V and 8 bases at J; junction bases unmatched: 11. This CDR3 contains 14 residues. Germline V lookup: CDR1 LNHDA, CDR2 SQIVND (reference sequence). The CDR3 spells CASTRGGTGWGYTF. Written as DNA, the CDR3 is TGTGCCAGTACCCGCGGAGGGACAGGGTGGGGCTACACCTTC.

The chain links TRBV19 to TRBJ1-5, with a tentative D call TRBD1 (5 bases). V dropped 7 bases and J dropped 4 bases, with 14 bases sitting between them. This CDR3 is 14 amino acids long. Germline V gene data show CDR1 as LNHDA and CDR2 as SQIVND (reference sequence). CDR3 nucleotide sequence: TGTGCCAGTATTGGGCAGGGACTTAATCAGCCCCAGCATTTT. Amino acids: CASIGQGLNQPQHF.

The J gene is TRBJ2-3, the V gene TRBV11-2, with D tentatively TRBD2 (7 bases). Trimming pared 2 bases from V and 2 bases from J, leaving 11 bases between. This CDR3 contains 15 residues. Germline V gene data show CDR1 as SGHAT and CDR2 as FQNNGV. CDR3 sequence: CASSLRGGDTDTQYF. The CDR3 DNA is TGTGCCAGCAGCTTAAGAGGGGGGGACACAGATACGCAGTATTTT.

The V and J genes are TRBV18 and TRBJ2-3; tentatively, D is TRBD2 (5 bases). The germline V and J ends were trimmed by 3 bases and 3 bases, with 19 bases remaining between them. This CDR3 is 17 amino acids long. Germline CDR1 KGHSH, CDR2 LQKENI. The DNA for the CDR3 is TGTGCCAGCTCACCGGAGGTCCGGGGAACGTTAACAGATACGCAGTATTTT. Translation: CASSPEVRGTLTDTQYF.

In this sample, this clone turned up once. This chain joins TRBV10-1 and TRBJ1-1, with a tentative D call TRBD1 (6 bases). Trimming cost V 4 bases and J 1 base, with 13 bases left between them. CDR1 and CDR2 from the germline V gene are WNHNN and SYGVQD (reference sequence). This CDR3 spans 15 amino acids. CDR3 nucleotide sequence: TGCGCCAGCAGTGGGGGGGGACAATGGAACACTGAAGCTTTCTTT. Translating gives CASSGGGQWNTEAFF.

The chain links TRBV6-5 to TRBJ2-3; D is unclear. With 0 bases removed from V and 0 bases from J, the gap between germline ends came to 7 bases. The CDR3 runs 15 residues. CDR1 MNHEY and CDR2 SVGAGI come from the germline V gene. The DNA of the CDR3 is TGTGCCAGCAGTTACTCTCCGCGGAGCACAGATACGCAGTATTTT. Its protein product is CASSYSPRSTDTQYF.

The chain couples TRBV4-2 to TRBJ2-7; D might be TRBD2 (7 bases). Trimming removed 3 bases at V and 1 base at J, with 13 bases between. The germline V gene has CDR1 LGHNA and CDR2 YNFKEQ. The CDR3 runs 15 residues. The CDR3 sequence: CASSHLAGASYEQYF. The CDR3, as DNA: TGTGCCAGCAGCCATCTGGCGGGGGCTTCCTACGAGCAGTACTTC.

V is TRBV7-6 and J is TRBJ2-7; 10 bases map to TRBD1. Per germline, CDR1 SGHVS and CDR2 FNYEAQ. The CDR3 has 16 residues. Germline trimming cut 5 bases from V and 0 bases from J; bases unmatched to any gene: 7. Written as DNA, the CDR3 is TGTGCCAGCAGCCCCCTCGGGACAGGGGACTCCTACGAGCAGTACTTC. Its protein product is CASSPLGTGDSYEQYF.

The chain employs TRBV5-5 and TRBJ1-2; 9 bases match TRBD1. This CDR3 region has 15 residues. CDR1 is SGHKS, CDR2 YYEKEE, per germline (reference sequence). J lost 2 bases, V lost 0 bases, and 2 bases had no gene match. CDR3 loop: CASSLETGGNYGYTF. The CDR3 DNA sequence: TGTGCCAGCAGCTTGGAGACAGGGGGGAACTATGGCTACACCTTC.

This clone was counted between two and nine times. The chain joins TRBV5-1 to TRBJ1-5; 8 bases line up with TRBD1. CDR3 length equals 14 residues. Germline loops: CDR1 SGHRS, CDR2 YFSETQ. J gave up 6 bases and V 4 bases, and 6 bases lay outside the gene matches. As DNA, the CDR3 is TGCGCCAGCAGCGAAGGACAGGGATTTCAGCCCCAGCATTTT. Its protein product is CASSEGQGFQPQHF.

The chain joins TRBV2 to TRBJ2-3, with 15 bases fitting TRBD2. This CDR3 region has 19 residues. After removal of 6 bases from V and 10 bases from J, the junction contained 20 bases not matched to a gene. The germline V gene has CDR1 SNHLY and CDR2 FYNNEI. The CDR3 sequence: CASSHPGLAGGNRPTPQYF. CDR3 coding DNA: TGTGCCAGCAGCCATCCGGGACTAGCGGGGGGAAACCGCCCTACACCGCAGTATTTT.

The gene calls are TRBV29-1 and TRBJ1-2; no clear D. Germline V lookup: CDR1 SQVTM, CDR2 ANQGSEA. The CDR3 length is 13 residues. Trimming left V 4 bases short and J 6 bases short, with 15 bases between. The CDR3 is CSVVLGGSHGYTF. CDR3 coding DNA: TGCAGCGTTGTTCTGGGAGGGTCCCATGGCTACACCTTC.

The V and J genes are TRBV4-1 and TRBJ2-7; 12 positions agree with TRBD1. The CDR3 contains 17 residues. V lost 0 bases to trimming and J lost 4 bases; unmatched junction nucleotides: 7. The V gene's germline CDR1 is MGHRA and CDR2 YSYEKL. CDR3 in DNA: TGCGCCAGCAGCCAAGACCCGGGGACAGGGGGCCCGTACGAGCAGTACTTC. This translates into CASSQDPGTGGPYEQYF.

The rearrangement uses TRBV7-8 and TRBJ1-1; D remains unclear. Germline loops: CDR1 SGHVS, CDR2 FQNEAQ. Trimming shortened V by 2 bases and J by 3 bases, and 10 bases separated the two germline ends. There are 14 residues in the CDR3. DNA for the CDR3: TGTGCCAGCAGCTTAACAGAGATCGACACTGAAGCTTTCTTT. Encoded protein: CASSLTEIDTEAFF.

This chain connects TRBV6-1 to TRBJ1-2, with TRBD1 matching 10 bases. The CDR3 loop spans 17 amino acids. Per germline, CDR1 MNHNS and CDR2 SASEGT. The trim removed 4 bases at V and 4 bases at J, leaving 12 bases unmatched. The CDR3 region has the DNA TGTGCCAGCAGTGCGGTTTTCGGGACAGGGGTTTTCTATGGCTACACCTTC. Amino acids: CASSAVFGTGVFYGYTF.

The chain has TRBV7-2 and TRBJ2-5; 9 bases are shared with TRBD2. Germline CDR1 is SGHTA and CDR2 is FQGNSA. With V trimmed by 1 base and J by 1 base, 4 bases remained unmatched. This CDR3 spans 16 amino acids. CDR3 DNA: TGTGCCAGCAGCTTAGGCGGGAGGGCCCCCCAAGAGACCCAGTACTTC. Translation: CASSLGGRAPQETQYF.

The rearrangement uses TRBV19 and TRBJ1-1, with D maybe TRBD1 (6 bases). This CDR3 comprises 12 residues. Germline V lookup: CDR1 LNHDA, CDR2 SQIVND (reference sequence). Trimming removed 2 bases from V and 8 bases from J, with 9 bases in between. CDR3 region: CASSIRTAEAFF. The CDR3 nucleotides are TGTGCCAGTAGTATACGGACAGCCGAAGCTTTCTTT.

The V call is TRBV5-1, the J call TRBJ2-5, with 9 bases matching TRBD2. This CDR3 contains 15 residues. The V segment lost 0 bases and the J segment 5 bases; nucleotides outside the gene matches: 5. Germline V CDR1 and CDR2: SGHRS, YFSETQ. The CDR3 sequence is CASSLERGAWETQYF. The CDR3, as DNA: TGCGCCAGCAGCTTGGAGCGGGGGGCTTGGGAGACCCAGTACTTC.